The 9 T cell receptor beta chains listed next were all sequenced from one sample in a study of monozygotic twins with inflammatory bowel disease. TCRdb reprocessed the 5' RACE reads and stores each CDR3 protein as one record, lacking DNA. This sample contains roughly 330,000 distinct CDR3 sequences. Sequencing was carried out using blood. Receptors were obtained from a human donor with ulcerative colitis or Crohn's disease, or a healthy co-twin of an affected twin (not recorded which).

V usage is TRBV5-1 and J usage is TRBJ2-2; TCRdb returns TRBD1, unconfirmable since there is no DNA. The V gene's germline CDR1 is SGHRS and CDR2 YFSETQ. The CDR3 is 13 residues long. This CDR3 is CASRAGGTGELFF.

The V call is TRBV7-3, the J call TRBJ2-2; the D gene TCRdb calls, TRBD1, cannot be checked with no DNA. The germline V gene encodes CDR1 SGHTA and CDR2 FQGTGA. This CDR3 has 15 amino acids. CDR3 region: CASSSTGAYTGELFF.

This chain uses TRBV12-3 or TRBV12-4 with TRBJ2-1; lacking DNA, the TRBD2 call made by TCRdb goes unchecked. The CDR3 is 13 amino acids. The CDR3 loop reads CANRGLGSSEQFF.

CDR3 in amino acids: CASSHRLAPGGELFF. The rearrangement joins TRBV7-9 to TRBJ2-2; absent DNA, TCRdb's TRBD2 call cannot be checked. The CDR3 sequence is 15 residues long. Germline values: CDR1 SEHNR, CDR2 FQNEAQ (reference sequence). The full variable domain, in which reference TRBV7-9 and TRBJ2-2 provide the parts outside the CDR3, is DTGVSQNPRHKITKRGQNVTFRCDPISEHNRLYWYRQTLGQGPEFLTYFQNEAQLEKSRLLSDRFSAERPKGSFSTLEIQRTEQGDSAMYLCASSHRLAPGGELFFGEGSRLTVL.

This chain links TRBV11-2 with TRBJ2-3; TCRdb reports TRBD1, a call that lacks DNA to check it against. This CDR3 has 17 amino acids. The V gene's germline CDR1 is SGHAT and CDR2 FQNNGV. The CDR3 region is CASSPRRGGSGTDTQYF.

V and J are TRBV4-1 and TRBJ2-5; TCRdb lists TRBD2, though no DNA is available to test this call. CDR3 length: 16 residues. Germline V gene data show CDR1 as MGHRA and CDR2 as YSYEKL. The CDR3 region is CASSQELAGGQETQYF.

The V call is TRBV7-9, the J call TRBJ2-5; TCRdb picks TRBD2, but there is no DNA to check that call. There are 15 residues in the CDR3. Looked up from germline, CDR1 is SEHNR and CDR2 is FQNEAQ (reference sequence). CDR3: CASSSGTSGTETQYF.

This rearrangement joins TRBV4-3 to TRBJ2-2; TCRdb reports TRBD2, a call that lacks DNA to check it against. This CDR3 is built from 18 residues. The V gene's germline CDR1 is LGHNA and CDR2 YSLEER. The CDR3 loop reads CASSPDQRGPLETGELFF.

The chain has TRBV2 and TRBJ2-1; TCRdb lists TRBD2, though no DNA is available to test this call. Germline V gene sequence: CDR1 SNHLY, CDR2 FYNNEI. The CDR3 is made up of 15 amino acids. This CDR3 reads CASSPSGALHNEQFF.